Listed below are T cell receptor beta chains from one sample, sequenced in a study of blood T cell repertoires in COVID-19. Repertoires were generated with immunoSEQ multiplex PCR, while TCRdb's copy carries only in-frame clones and drops some. The top ten clones hold 15% to 20% of a sample with under 60,000 clones, approximately 80% of them seen once. Sequenced sample: peripheral blood. These TCRs come from a human donor with active or convalescent COVID-19. The donor label of this sample is uncertain. Both conserved end residues are part of each CDR3. A D gene is named only where the DNA matches it firmly. Part of the rows lack a size; the others show once, few, many or a class for expanded clones.

-	14	few	TRBV7-9	TRBJ2-7	CASSPPRDTYEQYF	TGTGCCAGCAGCCCCCCTCGAGACACCTACGAGCAGTACTTC
-	12	once	TRBV29-1	TRBJ2-7	CSVSQGWYEQYF	TGCAGCGTTTCCCAGGGGTGGTACGAGCAGTACTTC
-	15	-	TRBV6-1	TRBJ1-6	CASSEALQINSPLHF	TGTGCCAGCAGTGAAGCGCTACAGATTAATTCACCCCTCCACTTT
-	12	-	TRBV5-8	TRBJ1-5	CASSLAPQPQHF	TGTGCCAGCAGCTTGGCCCCGCAGCCCCAGCATTTT
-	14	-	TRBV5-4	TRBJ1-1	CASSSGPLGAEAFF	TGTGCCAGCAGCTCCGGGCCCCTAGGGGCCGAAGCTTTCTTT
-	15	-	TRBV6-5	TRBJ1-4	CASSLTGGVQEKLFF	TGTGCCAGCAGCCTTACGGGGGGGGTTCAGGAAAAACTGTTTTTT
-	13	-	TRBV7-9	TRBJ2-7	CASSPRSSYEQYF	TGTGCCAGCAGCCCGAGGAGCTCCTACGAGCAGTACTTC
-	15	-	TRBV9	TRBJ1-2	CASSAPPGSDYGYTF	TGTGCCAGCAGCGCTCCCCCCGGGAGCGACTATGGCTACACCTTC
-	14	once	TRBV30	TRBJ2-3	CAWRTGFGTDTQYF	TGTGCCTGGAGAACAGGTTTCGGCACAGATACGCAGTATTTT
TRBD1	15	-	TRBV6-5	TRBJ2-5	CASGRRRDRAETQYF	TGTGCCAGCGGAAGGAGGAGAGACAGGGCAGAGACCCAGTACTTC
TRBD1	17	-	TRBV2	TRBJ2-1	CASSEADRVLVYNEQFF	TGTGCCAGCAGTGAGGCGGACAGGGTTTTGGTGTACAATGAGCAGTTCTTC
TRBD1	18	-	TRBV18	TRBJ2-6	CASSPKTGQGAGANVLTF	TGTGCCAGCTCACCAAAAACGGGACAGGGTGCTGGGGCCAACGTCCTGACTTTC
-	15	-	TRBV5-1	TRBJ1-3	CASSLPGRSGNTIYF	TGCGCCAGCAGCTTACCAGGTCGCTCTGGAAACACCATATATTTT
-	13	-	TRBV12-3/TRBV12-4	TRBJ1-5	CASSLGQSQPQHF	TGTGCCAGCAGTTTAGGCCAGTCCCAGCCCCAGCATTTT
-	16	-	TRBV4-3	TRBJ1-4	CASSQGGGQLNEKLFF	TGCGCCAGCAGCCAAGGAGGTGGACAGCTTAATGAAAAACTGTTTTTT
TRBD2	16	few	TRBV3-1/TRBV3-2	TRBJ2-7	CASSPGTSGRAYEQYF	TGTGCCAGCAGCCCCGGGACTAGCGGGAGGGCCTACGAGCAGTACTTC
TRBD1	14	-	TRBV5-4	TRBJ2-5	CASSPPDREGSQYF	TGTGCCAGCAGCCCCCCCGACAGGGAAGGCTCCCAGTACTTC
-	15	-	TRBV7-8	TRBJ1-1	CASSLVTAVNTEAFF	TGTGCCAGCAGCTTAGTTACGGCGGTGAACACTGAAGCTTTCTTT
TRBD1	14	-	TRBV5-6	TRBJ1-1	CASSTGGWLTEAFF	TGTGCCAGCAGCACAGGGGGTTGGCTGACTGAAGCTTTCTTT
-	14	once	TRBV5-5	TRBJ2-3	CASSSLQRLDTQYF	TGTGCCAGCAGCTCGCTACAGAGATTAGATACGCAGTATTTT
-	12	-	TRBV25-1	TRBJ2-2	CASSQGTGELFF	TGTGCCAGCTCTCAGGGGACCGGGGAGCTGTTTTTT
-	14	-	TRBV24-1	TRBJ1-5	CATSDHRASEAQHF	TGTGCCACCAGTGATCACAGGGCCTCGGAGGCCCAGCATTTT
-	15	many	TRBV28	TRBJ2-7	CASSSLSGAAYEQYF	TGTGCCAGCAGTTCCCTTAGCGGAGCGGCCTACGAGCAGTACTTC
-	14	many	TRBV10-3	TRBJ1-1	CAISESAGDPMTFF	TGTGCCATCAGTGAGTCAGCGGGGGACCCGATGACTTTCTTT
TRBD1	13	-	TRBV29-1	TRBJ2-7	CSVVRDSTYEQYF	TGCAGCGTTGTGAGGGACAGTACCTACGAGCAGTACTTC
TRBD2	15	-	TRBV9	TRBJ2-1	CASSVAGGSYNEQFF	TGTGCCAGCAGCGTAGCGGGAGGCTCTTACAATGAGCAGTTCTTC
TRBD1	22	-	TRBV15	TRBJ2-6	CATSRGRRKPGQGAAGANVLTF	TGTGCCACCAGCAGAGGCAGAAGAAAACCGGGACAGGGGGCAGCTGGGGCCAACGTCCTGACTTTC
-	14	-	TRBV4-2	TRBJ2-7	CASSPPGRAYEQYF	TGTGCCAGCTCCCCTCCCGGCAGGGCCTACGAGCAGTACTTC
-	12	-	TRBV24-1	TRBJ1-2	CATSGGSYGYTF	TGTGCCACCAGCGGCGGAAGCTATGGCTACACCTTC